Included here is one T cell receptor beta chain sequence, with context. Original data processing: Amplification from reference gene primers served as the basis for estimated nucleated cell counts. Method: immunoSEQ multiplex PCR; TCRdb's copy keeps in-frame clones and lacks some. The V and J calls and clone size come from that table; D and trimming were worked out from the DNA. The table lists 250,000 to 350,000 clones, approximately 91% of them singletons. The entry originates in a study of blood T cell repertoires in COVID-19. Study-wide background: Whether acute or convalescent, the COVID-19 samples came from the United States, Italy and Spain. From T cells, B-cell-depleted T cells, or PBMCs came the material, which was cDNA or gDNA.

The CDR3 spans 15 residues. In germline, CDR1 is LNHNV, CDR2 YYDKDF (reference sequence). The V end was cut by 1 base, the J end by 1 base, with 11 bases between. V is TRBV15 and J is TRBJ2-7, with D possibly TRBD2 on 6 matching bases. Sequencing was performed on peripheral blood. This TCR was recovered from a woman aged 35 to 49 who had recovered from COVID-19. The CDR3, as DNA: TGTGCCACCAGCAGAGTTGCGGGACCTTCCTACGAGCAGTACTTC. Protein sequence: CATSRVAGPSYEQYF. Full variable domain (outside the CDR3, taken from reference TRBV15 and TRBJ2-7): DAMVIQNPRYQVTQFGKPVTLSCSQTLNHNVMYWYQQKSSQAPKLLFHYYDKDFNNEADTPDNFQSRRPNTSFCFLDIRSPGLGDTAMYLCATSRVAGPSYEQYFGPGTRLTVT.